This T cell receptor (beta chain) was recorded in a study of neurological immune-mediated disorders. Regarding the study as a whole: Whereas HTLV-1-associated myelopathy showed the most TCR clonal expansion, multiple sclerosis showed the least, with levels below those of healthy controls. There were no CDR3 amino acid sequences shared by expanded clones across subjects, a result suggesting private repertoires in all groups.

It was by 5'RACE with 10-nucleotide random UMIs that the cDNA was made. TCRdb passed the 5' RACE reads through MiXCR, listing each CDR3 protein once. The sample shows roughly 4,000 distinct CDR3 sequences, less than 35% of them seen only once. This clonotype appeared a few times. What it recognizes is unknown. Each sorted-subset library came from 1 million CD4+ or CD8+ T cells. Per the germline V gene, CDR1 is SEHNR and CDR2 is FQNEAQ (reference sequence). This CDR3 has 12 residues. V lost 7 bases and J 2 bases, leaving 7 bases between the germline ends. The clonotype was recovered from a man in his fifties with HTLV-1-associated myelopathy (HAM/TSP). Specimen: CD8+ T cells from blood. This chain links TRBV7-9 with TRBJ2-3; D call uncertain. In DNA form, the CDR3 reads TGTGCCAGCATCGGCGACACAGATACGCAGTATTTT. This codes for CASIGDTDTQYF.